This TCR beta chain comes out of a study of chemoradiotherapy in HPV16-positive cancers. General observations from the study: Only a couple of HPV16-positive patients supplied the functional HPV-specificity definition.

Here immunoSEQ multiplex PCR was the method, and the copy in TCRdb shows in-frame clones only, minus some. The data hold approximately 32,000 clones, with about 82% observed a single time. J was trimmed by 4 bases and V by 4 bases; bases with no gene match: 9. CDR1 and CDR2 (germline): MNHNS, SASEGT. The CDR3 contains 16 residues. As regards this clone: Its antigen is still unknown.

The rearrangement links TRBV6-1 to TRBJ2-7, with 11 bases matching TRBD2. Here the sequenced sample was blood, taken from a patient who underwent chemoradiotherapy. The clonotype comes from a human donor with HPV-associated anogenital cancer. For the CDR3, the DNA is TGTGCCAGCAGTGCGGCTAGCGGGGGGCGGCAATACGAGCAGTACTTC. It codes for CASSAASGGRQYEQYF.